The 30 T cell receptor beta chains listed next were all sequenced from one sample in a study of blood T cell repertoires in COVID-19. Here immunoSEQ multiplex PCR was the method, and the copy in TCRdb shows in-frame clones only, minus some. Among 150,000 to 200,000 clones listed, over 75% were seen once. The sample consisted of peripheral blood. These receptors were taken from a man aged 65 to 85 with active or convalescent COVID-19.

The chain is built from TRBV6-5 and TRBJ1-1; no clear D. The germline gives CDR1 MNHEY, CDR2 SVGAGI. The CDR3 contains 14 residues. V was pared by 2 bases and J by 1 base, with 8 bases between. In DNA, the CDR3 is TGTGCCAGCAGTTACCAGGCGACGAACACTGAAGCTTTCTTT. This encodes CASSYQATNTEAFF.

This chain connects TRBV30 to TRBJ1-2, with D hard to call. CDR3 length: 12 amino acids. Trimming cost V 1 base and J 4 bases, with 7 bases left between them. The germline CDR1 and CDR2 sequences are GTSNPN and SVGIG (reference sequence). CDR3 sequence: CAWSAAGYGYTF. DNA for the CDR3: TGTGCCTGGAGTGCCGCAGGCTATGGCTACACCTTC. Supplemented by reference TRBV30 and TRBJ1-2, the full variable domain reads SQTIHQWPATLVQPVGSPLSLECTVEGTSNPNLYWYRQAAGRGLQLLFYSVGIGQISSEVPQNLSASRPQDRQFILSSKKLLLSDSGFYLCAWSAAGYGYTFGSGTRLTVV.

The chain employs TRBV25-1 and TRBJ2-7; D possibly corresponds to TRBD2 (6 bases). With 6 bases removed from V and 3 bases from J, the gap between germline ends came to 18 bases. CDR3 size: 15 residues. Germline V gene sequence: CDR1 MGHDK, CDR2 SYGVNS. The CDR3 reads CASRALLAHYYEQYF. The CDR3 region has the DNA TGTGCCAGCAGGGCACTACTAGCCCATTACTACGAGCAGTACTTC.

The gene calls are TRBV27 and TRBJ2-5, with 7 bases that match TRBD2. In germline, CDR1 is MNHEY, CDR2 SMNVEV (reference sequence). The length of the CDR3 is 15 residues. V trimming: 7 bases; J trimming: 2 bases; junction bases outside the gene matches: 10. The CDR3 spells CASTRAGNLQETQYF. In DNA, the CDR3 is TGTGCCAGCACTCGAGCGGGGAACCTTCAAGAGACCCAGTACTTC.

The J gene is TRBJ1-6, the V gene TRBV19, with D unclear. This CDR3 is built from 14 residues. The V and J ends lost 3 bases and 10 bases respectively, with 13 bases between them. The germline CDR1 and CDR2 sequences are LNHDA and SQIVND (reference sequence). CDR3: CASSIPRGRSPLHF. DNA for the CDR3: TGTGCCAGTAGTATTCCCCGGGGTCGGTCACCCCTCCACTTT.

The chain recombines TRBV5-4 with TRBJ2-3; 9 positions agree with TRBD2. The germline V gene has CDR1 SGHNT and CDR2 YYREEE (reference sequence). This CDR3 has 17 residues. The junction had 9 bases not matched to a gene; V was cut back by 0 bases and J by 4 bases. For the CDR3, the DNA is TGTGCCAGCAGCTTGGCCAGTCTGCGGGAGGGCGCAGATACGCAGTATTTT. Translating gives CASSLASLREGADTQYF.

The chain combines TRBV2 with TRBJ1-1; TRBD1 matches at 8 bases. The CDR3 is 15 residues long. Germline values: CDR1 SNHLY, CDR2 FYNNEI. J lost 1 base, V lost 9 bases, and 10 bases had no gene match. The CDR3 DNA is TGTGCCAGGGACAGGGATCGCTCCCCGAACACTGAAGCTTTCTTT. This translates into CARDRDRSPNTEAFF.

This clone was seen at least ten times. The chain links TRBV19 to TRBJ2-1; 8 nucleotides align to TRBD2. This CDR3 has 15 amino acids. Germline CDR1 is LNHDA and CDR2 is SQIVND (reference sequence). Trimming took 3 bases from V and 4 from J; bases not matched to a gene: 5. The CDR3 nucleotides are TGTGCCAGTAGTATTCGGGGGGGATCTTACAATGAGCAGTTCTTC. Protein sequence: CASSIRGGSYNEQFF. Using reference TRBV19 and TRBJ2-1 for the parts outside the CDR3, the full variable domain is DGGITQSPKYLFRKEGQNVTLSCEQNLNHDAMYWYRQDPGQGLRLIYYSQIVNDFQKGDIAEGYSVSREKKESFPLTVTSAQKNPTAFYLCASSIRGGSYNEQFFGPGTRLTVL.

The V call is TRBV18, the J call TRBJ2-2, with 14 bases fitting TRBD2. The CDR3 loop spans 16 amino acids. Germline-derived CDR1 and CDR2 are KGHSH and LQKENI. V lost 5 bases, J lost 5 bases, and 4 bases stayed unmatched. The DNA of the CDR3 is TGTGCCAGCTCATCGTGGACTAGCGGGAGGACCGGGGAGCTGTTTTTT. Translating gives CASSSWTSGRTGELFF. Based on the CDR3 plus reference TRBV18 and TRBJ2-2, the full variable domain is NAGVMQNPRHLVRRRGQEARLRCSPMKGHSHVYWYRQLPEEGLKFMVYLQKENIIDESGMPKERFSAEFPKEGPSILRIQQVVRGDSAAYFCASSSWTSGRTGELFFGEGSRLTVL.

The V gene is TRBV7-2, the J gene TRBJ1-5; D ambiguous. Trimming removed 6 bases at V and 6 bases at J, with 18 bases between. CDR3 length: 15 amino acids. Looked up from germline, CDR1 is SGHTA and CDR2 is FQGNSA. Here the CDR3 reads CASSYTWERAQPQHF. The CDR3 region has the DNA TGTGCCAGCAGTTACACATGGGAGAGGGCTCAGCCCCAGCATTTT. The full variable domain, rest sourced from reference TRBV7-2 and TRBJ1-5, is GAGVSQSPSNKVTEKGKDVELRCDPISGHTALYWYRQSLGQGLEFLIYFQGNSAPDKSGLPSDRFSAERTGGSVSTLTIQRTQQEDSAVYLCASSYTWERAQPQHFGDGTRLSIL.

V is TRBV24-1 and J is TRBJ2-7; D gene uncertain. CDR3 length equals 14 residues. Germline V gives CDR1 KGHDR, CDR2 SFDVKD. Deletions cut 2 bases from V and 2 bases from J, with 9 bases between. The CDR3 bases are TGTGCCACCAGTGATTCCGACAAGCCCTACGAGCAGTACTTC. Encoded protein: CATSDSDKPYEQYF.

The J gene is TRBJ1-2, the V gene TRBV7-9; 7 bases line up with TRBD1. Unmatched junction bases numbered 7, after V lost 1 base and J lost 2 bases. Germline assignment: CDR1 SEHNR and CDR2 FQNEAQ (reference sequence). The CDR3 has 16 residues. The CDR3, as DNA: TGTGCCAGCAGCTTAGAGGGACAGAGATCCAACTATGGCTACACCTTC. It encodes CASSLEGQRSNYGYTF.

V is TRBV18 and J is TRBJ2-3; TRBD1 might be the D (6 bases). Germline V CDR1 and CDR2: KGHSH, LQKENI. The V and J ends lost 3 bases and 6 bases respectively, with 10 bases between them. The CDR3 extends over 13 amino acids. The CDR3 reads CASSPARGDTQYF. The CDR3 DNA reads TGTGCCAGCTCACCCGCGAGGGGGGATACGCAGTATTTT.

This clone was seen more than once but under ten times. The chain links TRBV25-1 to TRBJ2-5; D perhaps matches TRBD1 (5 bases). CDR3 size: 13 residues. With 5 bases removed from V and 4 bases from J, the gap between germline ends came to 11 bases. Germline values: CDR1 MGHDK, CDR2 SYGVNS. The CDR3 DNA reads as TGTGCCAGCAGTATTCCAGGGCCAGAGACCCAGTACTTC. Translated, it gives CASSIPGPETQYF.

The chain carries TRBV4-3 and TRBJ2-3, with D possibly matching TRBD2 (6 bases). V lost 0 bases, J lost 2 bases, and 21 bases lay in between. The germline V gene has CDR1 LGHNA and CDR2 YSLEER. The length of the CDR3 is 19 residues. CDR3 DNA sequence: TGCGCCAGCAGCCAAGACCCGCGGGGCGGGGCCGGACTCACAGATACGCAGTATTTT. Translated: CASSQDPRGGAGLTDTQYF.

This chain connects TRBV6-5 to TRBJ1-1; TRBD1 might be the D (6 bases). V lost 8 bases, J lost 4 bases, and 14 bases lay in between. Per the germline V gene, CDR1 is MNHEY and CDR2 is SVGAGI. The CDR3 totals 13 residues. CDR3 in amino acids: CASGWTVFTEAFF. The DNA for the CDR3 is TGTGCCAGCGGGTGGACAGTTTTCACTGAAGCTTTCTTT.

This chain uses TRBV9 with TRBJ2-2, with TRBD2 identical over 9 bases. CDR3 length: 14 amino acids. Germline values: CDR1 SGDLS, CDR2 YYNGEE. Germline trimming cut 2 bases from V and 7 bases from J; bases unmatched to any gene: 3. CDR3 coding DNA: TGTGCCAGCAGCGTGAGCGGGAGGTTCGGGGAGCTGTTTTTT. It translates to CASSVSGRFGELFF.

J is TRBJ2-7 and V is TRBV6-5; 9 nucleotides match TRBD2. This CDR3 contains 15 residues. V lost 5 bases and J lost 0; bases outside the gene matches: 5. Looked up from germline, CDR1 is MNHEY and CDR2 is SVGAGI. CDR3: CASSTAGGFSYEQYF. CDR3 nucleotides: TGTGCCAGCAGTACCGCGGGGGGGTTCTCCTACGAGCAGTACTTC.

The chain links TRBV19 to TRBJ2-5, with 8 nucleotides matching TRBD1. The trim removed 6 bases at V and 4 bases at J, leaving 7 bases unmatched. Germline CDR1 reads LNHDA; CDR2 reads SQIVND (reference sequence). The CDR3 loop spans 14 amino acids. The CDR3, as DNA: TGTGCCAGTAGCAAAACAGGGGGAAGAGAGACCCAGTACTTC. This translates into CASSKTGGRETQYF.

CDR3 loop: CASSQGLAADTQYF. The CDR3 DNA reads as TGTGCCAGCAGCCAGGGACTAGCTGCAGATACGCAGTATTTT. V is TRBV28 and J is TRBJ2-3, with 9 positions matching TRBD2. Germline CDR1 and CDR2: MDHEN and SYDVKM. Losses at the gene ends were 6 bases for V and 4 bases for J; bases not matched to a gene: 5. The CDR3 runs 14 residues.

The V gene is TRBV10-1, the J gene TRBJ1-5, with 10 nucleotides matching TRBD1. The CDR3 covers 14 residues. CDR1 WNHNN and CDR2 SYGVQD come from the germline V gene (reference sequence). Trimming removed 2 bases from V and 5 bases from J; junction bases left unmatched: 0. Written as DNA, the CDR3 is TGCGCCAGCAGTGAGGGACAGGGGGATCAGCCCCAGCATTTT. It encodes CASSEGQGDQPQHF.

A few counts support this clone. This chain links TRBV7-9 with TRBJ1-5; possible D gene TRBD1, 6 bases. The CDR3 is 17 residues long. In germline, CDR1 is SEHNR, CDR2 FQNEAQ (reference sequence). Trimming removed 5 bases from V and 4 bases from J, with 21 bases in between. CDR3 region: CASSLTRGGEENQPQHF. The CDR3 DNA follows: TGTGCCAGCAGCCTCACCCGAGGGGGAGAGGAGAATCAGCCCCAGCATTTT.

The chain couples TRBV3-1 (or the pseudogene TRBV3-2) to TRBJ1-1, with D unresolved. The V end was cut by 0 bases, the J end by 8 bases, with 10 bases between. The CDR3 runs 13 residues. Looked up from germline, CDR1 is LGHDT and CDR2 is YNNKEL (reference sequence). CDR3 bases: TGTGCCAGCAGCCAAGATTACGGGAGAGAAGCTTTCTTT. It is translated as CASSQDYGREAFF.

This clone showed up just a few times. The J gene is TRBJ2-2, the V gene TRBV15; no clear D gene. With 0 bases removed from V and 4 bases from J, the gap between germline ends came to 9 bases. CDR3 length: 15 residues. Looked up from germline, CDR1 is LNHNV and CDR2 is YYDKDF (reference sequence). CDR3 nucleotides: TGTGCCACCAGCAGAGATCCGAGCCCCACCGGGGAGCTGTTTTTT. Its protein is CATSRDPSPTGELFF.

The rearrangement joins TRBV6-1 to TRBJ2-5, with TRBD1 matching over 8 bases. CDR3 length: 16 residues. Germline lookup yields CDR1 MNHNS and CDR2 SASEGT. Losses at the gene ends were 4 bases for V and 4 bases for J; bases not matched to a gene: 11. The CDR3 is CASSAQDRGFGETQYF. The DNA for the CDR3 is TGTGCCAGCAGTGCTCAAGACAGGGGATTCGGAGAGACCCAGTACTTC.

The chain recombines TRBV29-1 with TRBJ2-6; a weak D match, TRBD1 (6 bases). Germline-derived CDR1 and CDR2 are SQVTM and ANQGSEA. The CDR3 extends over 15 amino acids. V was shortened by 6 bases and J by 2 bases, with 14 bases between the two germline ends. The CDR3 DNA follows: TGCAGCGTCCAAAAAGGGGGTCCTGGGGCCAACGTCCTGACTTTC. Its translation: CSVQKGGPGANVLTF. The full variable domain, completed using reference TRBV29-1 and TRBJ2-6, is SAVISQKPSRDICQRGTSLTIQCQVDSQVTMMFWYRQQPGQSLTLIATANQGSEATYESGFVIDKFPISRPNLTFSTLTVSNMSPEDSSIYLCSVQKGGPGANVLTFGAGSRLTVL.

The V and J genes are TRBV18 and TRBJ1-2; the D is unclear. V was pared by 3 bases and J by 3 bases, with 8 bases between. The length of the CDR3 is 13 residues. The germline gives CDR1 KGHSH, CDR2 LQKENI. Written as DNA, the CDR3 is TGTGCCAGCTCACCTTACGGGGACTATGGCTACACCTTC. Translating gives CASSPYGDYGYTF.

The CDR3 loop reads CSVGSYQETQYF. CDR3 bases: TGCAGCGTTGGTAGTTACCAAGAGACCCAGTACTTC. The genes are TRBV29-1 and TRBJ2-5; no reliable D call. Germline loops: CDR1 SQVTM, CDR2 ANQGSEA. The germline V and J ends were trimmed by 4 bases and 0 bases, with 6 bases remaining between them. This CDR3 has 12 amino acids.

This clone was counted once. The rearrangement links TRBV7-8 to TRBJ1-1, with 7 bases matching TRBD1. CDR1 SGHVS and CDR2 FQNEAQ come from the germline V gene. V was clipped by 1 base and J by 2 bases; unmatched bases: 4. The CDR3 consists of 15 residues. CDR3 bases: TGTGCCAGCAGCTTAGGTCAGGGGGATAACACTGAAGCTTTCTTT. Encoded protein: CASSLGQGDNTEAFF.

V gene TRBV6-2 or TRBV6-3 combines with J gene TRBJ1-2; the D is unclear. Germline values: CDR1 MNHEY, CDR2 SVGEGT. V shed 5 bases and J shed 4 bases, with 11 bases lying between them. The CDR3 covers 13 residues. CDR3 sequence reads: CASSPSLFYGYTF. CDR3 nucleotides: TGTGCCAGCAGTCCGTCCCTTTTCTATGGCTACACCTTC.